The 10 T cell receptor beta chains in this list originate from one sample, sequenced in a study of T cells in Graves' hyperthyroidism and ophthalmopathy. TCR beta CDR3 region amplification was performed from RNA transcripts. The primer set for the first-round RT-PCR of the TCR CDR3 was HTBI. TCRdb reanalysed the multiplex PCR reads using MiXCR and keeps one entry per CDR3 protein. The top ten clones hold around 15% of a sample with fewer than 350,000 distinct CDR3 sequences, over 15% of them seen once. The sample taken for sequencing was blood. These receptors were obtained from a woman aged 40 to 50 with Graves' ophthalmopathy.

This clonotype appeared many times. A read error may explain this, as a much larger clone is one base away. V is TRBV19 and J is TRBJ1-1, with a possible D match to TRBD1 (6 bases). V gave up 7 bases and J gave up 3 bases, with 9 bases separating them. There are 12 residues in the CDR3. CDR1 is LNHDA and CDR2 is SQIVND in the germline V gene (reference sequence). Here the CDR3 DNA reads TGTGCCAGTAACAGGGCGGACACTGAAGCTTTCTTT. Its translation is CASNRADTEAFF.

This clonotype came up many times. The chain joins TRBV30 to TRBJ1-5, with D uncertain. With 3 bases removed from V and 2 bases from J, the gap between germline ends came to 14 bases. The CDR3 runs 15 residues. Germline CDR1 is GTSNPN and CDR2 is SVGIG (reference sequence). The CDR3 is CAWSLGRTGNQPQHF. DNA for the CDR3: TGTGCCTGGAGCCTCGGACGGACTGGCAATCAGCCCCAGCATTTT.

This clonotype was counted at least ten times. The rearrangement joins TRBV4-1 to TRBJ2-7; D unclear. The CDR3 extends over 13 amino acids. Trimming left V 4 bases short and J 7 bases short, with 14 bases between. Germline assignment: CDR1 MGHRA and CDR2 YSYEKL. The chain's CDR3 is CASSPVDRWEQYF. CDR3 bases: TGCGCCAGCAGCCCTGTGGACCGATGGGAGCAGTACTTC.

This clonotype has ten or more counts. V usage is TRBV25-1 and J usage is TRBJ1-2; D might be TRBD1 (5 bases). This CDR3 has 13 residues. With 4 bases removed from V and 6 bases from J, the gap between germline ends came to 12 bases. Germline V gene sequence: CDR1 MGHDK, CDR2 SYGVNS. The CDR3 loop is CASSAGGSHGYTF. The CDR3 coding sequence is TGTGCCAGCAGTGCGGGGGGGTCTCATGGCTACACCTTC.

The sample holds many counts of this clonotype. The chain joins TRBV4-3 to TRBJ2-2; D perhaps matches TRBD2 (5 bases). V was pared by 4 bases and J by 5 bases, with 14 bases between. This CDR3 comprises 15 residues. Germline CDR1 and CDR2: LGHNA and YSLEER. The CDR3 reads CASSPSITGTGELFF. CDR3 coding DNA: TGCGCCAGCAGCCCAAGTATAACGGGGACCGGGGAGCTGTTTTTT.

This clonotype came up many times. This sequence joins TRBV15 and TRBJ1-2, with D possibly TRBD1 on 5 matching bases. CDR1 and CDR2 (germline): LNHNV, YYDKDF (reference sequence). V gave up 1 base and J gave up 8 bases, with 14 bases separating them. The CDR3 is 14 residues long. The CDR3 DNA follows: TGTGCCACCAGCAGAGTGGTAGGGGATCGAGGCTACACCTTC. This codes for CATSRVVGDRGYTF.

The chain is built from TRBV10-3 and TRBJ1-5, with 10 bases that match TRBD1. Germline values: CDR1 ENHRY, CDR2 SYGVKD. This CDR3 is 16 amino acids long. With 10 bases clipped from V and 3 bases from J, the junction kept 12 bases outside the gene matches. The CDR3 here is CASSKSTGGFNQPQHF. The CDR3, as DNA: TGTGCCAGCAGCAAGTCGACAGGGGGCTTCAATCAGCCCCAGCATTTT.

The table lists this clonotype with many counts. The gene calls are TRBV20-1 and TRBJ1-1; a possible D gene is TRBD1 (5 bases). The CDR3 covers 14 residues. V was trimmed by 1 base and J by 5 bases, leaving 14 bases between them. Germline CDR1 is DFQATT and CDR2 is SNEGSKA (reference sequence). DNA for the CDR3: TGCAGTGCTAGAGCGGGGCCAGATGGGACTGAAGCTTTCTTT. Translation gives CSARAGPDGTEAFF.

This clonotype was seen many times. This chain joins TRBV28 and TRBJ1-2, with D hard to call. V was shortened by 3 bases and J by 4 bases, with 15 bases between the two germline ends. In germline, CDR1 is MDHEN, CDR2 SYDVKM. This CDR3 contains 15 residues. The CDR3 DNA reads TGTGCCAGCAGTTTGTCGTGGGGTAGGAGCTATGGCTACACCTTC. Amino acid sequence: CASSLSWGRSYGYTF.

In this sample, this clonotype turned up many times. The gene calls are TRBV7-2 and TRBJ2-7; the match to TRBD1 covers 10 bases. The CDR3 is made up of 15 amino acids. The trim removed 5 bases at V and 3 bases at J, leaving 7 bases unmatched. CDR1 SGHTA and CDR2 FQGNSA come from the germline V gene. The CDR3 reads CASSPRQGAIYEQYF. In DNA form, the CDR3 reads TGTGCCAGCAGCCCTCGACAGGGGGCCATCTACGAGCAGTACTTC.